This T cell receptor beta chain originates from a study of chemoradiotherapy in HPV16-positive cancers. Only in-frame clones appear in the TCRdb table, and some are missing; sequencing was by immunoSEQ multiplex PCR. The table records about 8,600 clones, 85% to 90% of them present only once. Germline assignment: CDR1 WNHNN and CDR2 SYGVQD (reference sequence). Trimming took 4 bases from V and 9 from J; bases not matched to a gene: 9. This CDR3 is 14 amino acids long. The material was blood, obtained from a patient who underwent chemoradiotherapy. The chain links TRBV10-1 to TRBJ2-1; TRBD2 aligns across 7 bases. This receptor was identified in a human donor with HPV-associated anogenital cancer. The chain's CDR3 is CASSAGGSQLEQFF. The DNA for the CDR3 is TGCGCCAGCAGTGCGGGCGGGAGCCAGCTTGAGCAGTTCTTC.